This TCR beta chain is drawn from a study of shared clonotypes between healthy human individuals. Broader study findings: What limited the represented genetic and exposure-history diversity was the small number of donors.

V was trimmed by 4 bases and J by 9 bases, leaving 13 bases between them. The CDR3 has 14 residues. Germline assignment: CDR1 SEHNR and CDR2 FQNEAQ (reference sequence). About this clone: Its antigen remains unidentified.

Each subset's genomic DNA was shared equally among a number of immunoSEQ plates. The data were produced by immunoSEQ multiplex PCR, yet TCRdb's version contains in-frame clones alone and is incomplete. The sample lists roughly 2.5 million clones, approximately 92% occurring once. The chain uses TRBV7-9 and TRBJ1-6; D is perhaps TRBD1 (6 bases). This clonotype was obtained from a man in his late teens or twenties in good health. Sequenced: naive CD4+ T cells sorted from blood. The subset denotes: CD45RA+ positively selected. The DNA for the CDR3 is TGTGCCAGCAGCTCCGGGGGCGGAGGTTCACCCCTCCACTTT. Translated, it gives CASSSGGGGSPLHF.